These T cell receptor beta chains were read from a single sample in a study of cytomegalovirus exposure and HLA in healthy donors. This table comes from immunoSEQ multiplex PCR, and its TCRdb copy is limited to in-frame clones, with some not included. The repertoire holds roughly 120,000 clones, with 60% to 75% as singletons. The sample consisted of PBMCs. Receptors originate from a woman in her 50s in good health and CMV-seropositive. The CDR3 runs from the conserved cysteine through the conserved F or W. D genes are given only for firm matches. Some rows mark clone size as missing; the rest say once, few, many or name a class of expanded clone.

TRBJ1-1 | TRBV28 | . | TRBD1 | TGTGCCAGCAATTCTCTGGACAGGGGAGGGAACACTGAAGCTTTCTTT | CASNSLDRGGNTEAFF
TRBJ2-2 | TRBV5-1 | . | TRBD1 | TGCGCCAGCAGCTTGGGGCAGGGGGCCGGGGAGCTGTTTTTT | CASSLGQGAGELFF
TRBJ1-2 | TRBV28 | . | . | TGTGCCAGCAGTGTAACAGGGATTAGGAATGGCTACACCTTC | CASSVTGIRNGYTF
TRBJ2-6 | TRBV27 | few | . | TGTGCCAGCAGCTCCCTCTCTGGGGCCAACGTCCTGACTTTC | CASSSLSGANVLTF
TRBJ2-1 | TRBV7-9 | . | TRBD2 | TGTGCCAGCAGCTTAGGAGGGACTACCTACAATGAGCAGTTCTTC | CASSLGGTTYNEQFF
TRBJ1-4 | TRBV6-5 | few | TRBD1 | TGTGCCAGCAGGCCATACAGGGGGGGTGCAATACTGTTTTTT | CASRPYRGGAILFF
TRBJ1-2 | TRBV9 | . | . | TGTGCCAGCAGCCCAGTAAGGAGGGTGGCTGGCTACACCTTC | CASSPVRRVAGYTF
TRBJ1-2 | TRBV7-9 | . | TRBD1 | TGTGCCAGCAGCTTAGCGGGACAGCCGGCTAACTATGGCTACACCTTC | CASSLAGQPANYGYTF
TRBJ1-5 | TRBV19 | . | TRBD1 | TGTGCCAGTAGTATTTTAGGGCTTGGACAGGCGGGTGGGAGCAATCAGCCCCAGCATTTT | CASSILGLGQAGGSNQPQHF
TRBJ2-5 | TRBV7-9 | once | TRBD2 | TGTGCCAGCAGCTTGCGGGCCGGGACTAGCGGCCAAGAGACCCAGTACTTC | CASSLRAGTSGQETQYF
TRBJ2-2 | TRBV7-9 | . | TRBD1 | TGTGCCAGCAGCTTCGGACAGGGTACCGGGCGTTTACACACCGGGGAGCTGTTTTTT | CASSFGQGTGRLHTGELFF
TRBJ2-2 | TRBV9 | . | TRBD2 | TGTGCCAGCAGCGTAGACGGGGGGGCCACCGGGGAGCTGTTTTTT | CASSVDGGATGELFF
TRBJ1-1 | TRBV5-1 | . | . | TGCGCCAGCAGCTTGTACGTAGAGAAGAACACTGAAGCTTTCTTT | CASSLYVEKNTEAFF
TRBJ1-2 | TRBV27 | . | . | TGTGCCAGCAGCTCCCTAGGGGGGGTTGGTGGCTACACCTTC | CASSSLGGVGGYTF
TRBJ2-3 | TRBV7-6 | . | TRBD2 | TGTGCCAGCAGCTTATATTCTAGCGGGGCTCAGGATACGCAGTATTTT | CASSLYSSGAQDTQYF
TRBJ1-5 | TRBV7-9 | . | . | TGTTCCAGCAGCTTAGGGTCCGCTCAGGATCAGCCCCAGCATTTT | CSSSLGSAQDQPQHF
TRBJ2-2 | TRBV11-3 | . | TRBD1 | TGTGCCAGCAGCCGACAGGGTAACACCGGGGAGCTGTTTTTT | CASSRQGNTGELFF
TRBJ2-1 | TRBV6-5 | . | . | TGTGCCAGCAGCTCCACTTTCTCCAATGAGCAGTTCTTC | CASSSTFSNEQFF
TRBJ2-7 | TRBV4-3 | . | TRBD2 | TGCGCCAGCAGCCAGCCGGCTAGCGGAACCTACGAGCAGTACTTC | CASSQPASGTYEQYF
TRBJ2-4 | TRBV20-1 | . | . | TGCAGTGCTAGGACTGCAAACATTCAGTACTTC | CSARTANIQYF
TRBJ1-1 | TRBV18 | . | . | TGTGCCAGCTCACCTACGGACGGGGACACTGAAGCTTTCTTT | CASSPTDGDTEAFF
TRBJ1-6 | TRBV19 | few | TRBD1 | TGTGCCAGTACTCCGGGACAGTATAATTCACCCCTCCACTTT | CASTPGQYNSPLHF
TRBJ1-6 | TRBV7-9 | . | . | TGTGCCAGCGGAAGGACAATACCTAGTTCACCCCTCCACTTT | CASGRTIPSSPLHF
TRBJ1-2 | TRBV2 | . | . | TGTGCCAGCAGTGAACAAGGGGCTAACTATGGCTACACCTTC | CASSEQGANYGYTF
TRBJ2-2 | TRBV4-1 | few | . | TGCGCCAGCAGCCAAGATAGGAGTTACACCGGGGAGCTGTTTTTT | CASSQDRSYTGELFF
TRBJ1-1 | TRBV13 | few | . | TGTGCCAGCAGCCCATCGACAGGAAGTACTGAAGCTTTCTTT | CASSPSTGSTEAFF
TRBJ1-4 | TRBV5-4 | . | . | TGTGCCAGCAGCCTACAGGGTACAACTAATGAAAAACTGTTTTTT | CASSLQGTTNEKLFF
TRBJ1-1 | TRBV7-6 | . | TRBD1 | TGTGCCAGCAGCCCTACAGGGGTAGTTAACACTGAAGCTTTCTTT | CASSPTGVVNTEAFF
TRBJ2-7 | TRBV7-2 | . | . | TGTGCCAGCAGCTTATGGGCAGGGATCTACGAGCAGTACTTC | CASSLWAGIYEQYF
TRBJ1-4 | TRBV5-1 | few | . | TGCGCCAGCAGCTTGGAGGGGGGGGATGAAAAACTGTTTTTT | CASSLEGGDEKLFF
TRBJ1-2 | TRBV6-5 | . | TRBD1 | TGTGCCAGCAGTCCGGGACAGAGACTCTATGGCTACACCTTC | CASSPGQRLYGYTF
TRBJ2-7 | TRBV7-9 | . | TRBD1 | TGTGCCAGCAGCCTAGCAAGACAGGGGCGCATCTCCTACGAGCAGTACTTC | CASSLARQGRISYEQYF
TRBJ1-4 | TRBV5-1 | once | . | TGCGCCAGCAGCTTGGATGGCAGGGGAACAGAAAAACTGTTTTTT | CASSLDGRGTEKLFF
TRBJ2-1 | TRBV5-1 | . | . | TGCGCCAGCAAACTAGACAGCGGGAATGAGCAGTTCTTC | CASKLDSGNEQFF
TRBJ1-2 | TRBV10-2 | . | TRBD1 | TGCGCCAGCAGTGATATCCAGGGGGCGCATGACTATGGCTACACCTTC | CASSDIQGAHDYGYTF
TRBJ2-7 | TRBV13 | . | TRBD2 | TGTGCCAGCAGCGCCCCCGGGACTAGCAGCTACGAGCAGTACTTC | CASSAPGTSSYEQYF
TRBJ2-1 | TRBV15 | . | TRBD1 | TGTGCCACCAGCAGGAGACAGGGGTCCTACAATGAGCAGTTCTTC | CATSRRQGSYNEQFF
TRBJ2-5 | TRBV5-1 | . | TRBD2 | TGCGCCAGCAGTCCCGGGACTAGTGTGAGGGAGGAGACCCAGTACTTC | CASSPGTSVREETQYF
TRBJ2-5 | TRBV5-4 | few | . | TGTGCCAGCAGCCCGGGGACCTCCGGGGGTCGAGAGACCCAGTACTTC | CASSPGTSGGRETQYF
TRBJ1-5 | TRBV6-7 | few | . | TGTGCCAGCAGTTATCAACAGGCATATCAGCCCCAGCATTTT | CASSYQQAYQPQHF
TRBJ1-4 | TRBV7-2 | . | . | TGTGCCAGCAGCTCCGGGTTCGGCAGGGCTGTTGAAAAACTGTTTTTT | CASSSGFGRAVEKLFF
TRBJ2-6 | TRBV5-6 | . | . | TGTGCCAGCAGCCCAGGGGGGAGGAACGTCCTGACTTTC | CASSPGGRNVLTF
TRBJ1-2 | TRBV29-1 | . | . | TGCAGCGTTGAAGCCACGGGACACCGCTATGGCTACACCTTC | CSVEATGHRYGYTF
TRBJ2-5 | TRBV9 | . | TRBD2 | TGTGCCAGCAGCGCAGGCAGGACTAGCGGGGGTTATGAGACCCAGTACTTC | CASSAGRTSGGYETQYF
TRBJ1-5 | TRBV6-1 | . | . | TGTGCCAGCACCAGGAGCAATCAGCCCCAGCATTTT | CASTRSNQPQHF
TRBJ2-2 | TRBV18 | few | TRBD1 | TGTGCCACCTCCTGGGACAGGATGAACACCGGGGAGCTGTTTTTT | CATSWDRMNTGELFF
TRBJ2-7 | TRBV9 | . | . | TGTGCCAGCAGCGCCGGTCCTCAATACTCCTACGAGCAGTACTTC | CASSAGPQYSYEQYF
TRBJ2-7 | TRBV5-1 | few | . | TGCGCCAGCAGCTTGCTAGGCAACACCTACGAGCAGTACTTC | CASSLLGNTYEQYF
TRBJ1-5 | TRBV10-3 | . | . | TGTGCCATCAGTGGGGGTTTGGCAGGGTCAAATAGCAATCAGCCCCAGCATTTT | CAISGGLAGSNSNQPQHF
TRBJ2-7 | TRBV7-9 | . | TRBD1 | TGTGCCAGCAGCTTAGCGACAGGGAAACCCTACGAGCAGTACTTC | CASSLATGKPYEQYF
TRBJ2-7 | TRBV9 | . | TRBD1 | TGTGCCAGCAGCGTGACCGGGACAGGTCCCCACGAGCAGTACTTC | CASSVTGTGPHEQYF
TRBJ2-7 | TRBV7-9 | . | . | TGTGCCAGCAGTTCTAGTCCACCCGGCTACGAGCAGTACTTC | CASSSSPPGYEQYF
TRBJ1-2 | TRBV7-9 | . | TRBD1 | TGTGCCAGCAGCGGACAGGGACAGGGACCAAACTATGGCTACACCTTC | CASSGQGQGPNYGYTF
TRBJ1-2 | TRBV5-1 | . | . | TGCGCCAGCAGCTTCCAGGGAGGGGACTATGGCTACACCTTC | CASSFQGGDYGYTF
TRBJ2-1 | TRBV10-1 | . | TRBD2 | TGCGCCAGCATGGGTAGCGGGGGAAGGAATGAGCAGTTCTTC | CASMGSGGRNEQFF